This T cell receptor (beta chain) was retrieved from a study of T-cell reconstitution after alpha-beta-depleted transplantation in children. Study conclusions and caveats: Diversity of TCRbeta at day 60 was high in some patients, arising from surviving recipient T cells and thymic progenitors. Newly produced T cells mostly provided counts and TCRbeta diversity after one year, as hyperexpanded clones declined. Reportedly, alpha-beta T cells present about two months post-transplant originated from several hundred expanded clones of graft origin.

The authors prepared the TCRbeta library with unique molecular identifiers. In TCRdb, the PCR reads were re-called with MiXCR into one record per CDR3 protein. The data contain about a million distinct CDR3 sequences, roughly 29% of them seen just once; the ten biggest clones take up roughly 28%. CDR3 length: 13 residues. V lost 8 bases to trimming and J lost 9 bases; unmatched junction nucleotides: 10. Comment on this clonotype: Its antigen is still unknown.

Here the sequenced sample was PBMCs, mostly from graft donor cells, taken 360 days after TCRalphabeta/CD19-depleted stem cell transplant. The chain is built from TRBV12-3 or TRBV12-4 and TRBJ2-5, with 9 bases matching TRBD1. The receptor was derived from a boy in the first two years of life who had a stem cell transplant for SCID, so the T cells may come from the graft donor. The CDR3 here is CASGPDRGIAQYF. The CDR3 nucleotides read TGTGCCAGCGGTCCTGACAGGGGGATAGCCCAGTACTTC.